The entry below gives a single T cell receptor beta chain sequence along with its context. Through Arm-PCR of CDR3 regions and iRepertoire HTBI primers, TCR beta libraries were built. MiXCR, applied by TCRdb to the multiplex PCR reads, yields one record per CDR3 protein. This sample has approximately 400,000 distinct CDR3 sequences; roughly 23% occur once, and the top ten carry approximately 28%. CDR1 DFQATT and CDR2 SNEGSKA come from the germline V gene (reference sequence). V shed 3 bases and J 3 bases; nucleotides not matched to a gene: 12. The CDR3 spans 16 residues. The data stem from a study of regulatory T cells in long-lasting Graves disease. Study-level information: By definition, persistent Graves' disease involved antithyroid drugs for over 5 years alongside positive TSH receptor antibodies.

Described time point: persistent/refractory GD, antithyroid drugs over 5 years with positive TRAb. The TCR library was prepared using RNA isolated from PBMCs. An approximately 10-milliliter sample of peripheral blood was drawn into EDTA tubes. The receptor was isolated from a woman between 40 and 50 years old with Graves disease. The sequenced sample was peripheral blood mononuclear cells (PBMCs), obtained when the disease was refractory, from a patient treated with antithyroid drugs. V usage is TRBV20-1 and J usage is TRBJ2-7; 9 nucleotides align to TRBD1. CDR3 coding DNA: TGCAGTGCTAGCCCAATAGCCGGGACAGGGATCTACGAGCAGTACTTC. The encoded protein is CSASPIAGTGIYEQYF.